These T cell receptor beta chains were read from a single sample in a study of human T cells and chemical hapten exposure. TCRdb used MiXCR to reprocess the RACE reads, holding one entry per CDR3 protein. The sample consists of 250,000 or so distinct CDR3 sequences, approximately 7.5% of them appearing once. The sequencing here drew on whole blood, taken in connection with sensitization to the hapten diphenylcyclopropenone (DPC). Receptors were obtained from a man younger than 30 with alopecia areata. Some clones in this sample may be carry-over from other donors' samples. Each CDR3 is given with its conserved first and last residue. The order of the fields is clone size, V gene, D gene, J gene, CDR3 protein, CDR3 DNA. The D gene is left open where the match is weak. Where a row states a size, it is once, few, many or the class of an expanded clone; other rows omit it.

clone size: .
V gene: TRBV6-1
D gene: TRBD1
J gene: TRBJ2-5
CDR3 protein: CASSEPADRQETQYF
CDR3 DNA: TGTGCCAGCAGTGAACCTGCGGACAGGCAAGAGACCCAGTACTTC

clone size: few
V gene: TRBV18
D gene: .
J gene: TRBJ2-5
CDR3 protein: CASSLQGPETQYF
CDR3 DNA: TGTGCCAGCTCCCTTCAGGGGCCAGAGACCCAGTACTTC

clone size: many
V gene: TRBV9
D gene: .
J gene: TRBJ2-1
CDR3 protein: CASSSGHLPYNEQFF
CDR3 DNA: TGTGCCAGCAGCTCTGGACACCTCCCGTACAATGAGCAGTTCTTC

clone size: .
V gene: TRBV7-2
D gene: TRBD1
J gene: TRBJ2-7
CDR3 protein: CASSLIVWQGAYEQYF
CDR3 DNA: TGTGCCAGCAGCTTAATCGTATGGCAGGGGGCCTACGAGCAGTACTTC

clone size: .
V gene: TRBV20-1
D gene: .
J gene: TRBJ1-2
CDR3 protein: CSAHGGPTHGYTF
CDR3 DNA: TGCAGTGCTCATGGGGGCCCGACCCATGGCTACACCTTC

clone size: few
V gene: TRBV6-2/TRBV6-3
D gene: TRBD2
J gene: TRBJ2-7
CDR3 protein: CASSSLNIRDGRRPYEQYF
CDR3 DNA: TGTGCCAGCAGTTCACTTAATATCCGGGACGGGAGGCGACCCTACGAGCAGTACTTC

clone size: .
V gene: TRBV28
D gene: .
J gene: TRBJ2-7
CDR3 protein: CASSLRQGIDEQYF
CDR3 DNA: TGTGCCAGCAGTTTAAGGCAGGGGATTGACGAGCAGTACTTC

clone size: .
V gene: TRBV14
D gene: .
J gene: TRBJ1-6
CDR3 protein: CASSQERAQTALHF
CDR3 DNA: TGTGCCAGCAGCCAAGAACGAGCTCAGACGGCCCTCCACTTT

clone size: few
V gene: TRBV4-1
D gene: .
J gene: TRBJ2-2
CDR3 protein: CASSQGSANTGELFF
CDR3 DNA: TGCGCCAGCAGCCAAGGCAGCGCGAACACCGGGGAGCTGTTTTTT

clone size: many
V gene: TRBV9
D gene: .
J gene: TRBJ1-2
CDR3 protein: CASSELGLNYGYTF
CDR3 DNA: TGTGCCAGCAGCGAACTGGGACTGAACTATGGCTACACCTTC

clone size: .
V gene: TRBV29-1
D gene: TRBD1
J gene: TRBJ1-1
CDR3 protein: CSVDRQGAEAFF
CDR3 DNA: TGCAGCGTCGACCGACAGGGTGCTGAAGCTTTCTTT

clone size: many
V gene: TRBV5-1
D gene: .
J gene: TRBJ1-5
CDR3 protein: CASSLSSSNQPQHF
CDR3 DNA: TGCGCCAGCAGCTTGAGTAGTAGCAATCAGCCCCAGCATTTT

clone size: many
V gene: TRBV7-2
D gene: .
J gene: TRBJ2-3
CDR3 protein: CASSPLASSTDTQYF
CDR3 DNA: TGTGCCAGCAGCCCCCTAGCGTCTAGCACAGATACGCAGTATTTT

clone size: .
V gene: TRBV18
D gene: TRBD1
J gene: TRBJ1-6
CDR3 protein: CASSPGTGDNSPLHF
CDR3 DNA: TGTGCCAGCTCACCCGGGACAGGAGATAATTCACCCCTCCACTTT

clone size: few
V gene: TRBV20-1
D gene: .
J gene: TRBJ2-2
CDR3 protein: CSARVVVHGELFF
CDR3 DNA: TGCAGTGCTAGAGTGGTGGTTCACGGGGAGCTGTTTTTT

clone size: few
V gene: TRBV28
D gene: TRBD1
J gene: TRBJ2-1
CDR3 protein: CASSLIRGNEQFF
CDR3 DNA: TGTGCCAGCAGTTTGATCAGGGGGAATGAGCAGTTCTTC

clone size: few
V gene: TRBV7-3
D gene: TRBD1
J gene: TRBJ1-2
CDR3 protein: CASSLSQGAGGYTF
CDR3 DNA: TGTGCCAGCAGCTTATCTCAGGGGGCCGGCGGCTACACCTTC

clone size: many
V gene: TRBV6-2/TRBV6-3
D gene: .
J gene: TRBJ2-6
CDR3 protein: CASSYSIQTGANVLTF
CDR3 DNA: TGTGCCAGCAGTTACTCGATACAGACTGGGGCCAACGTCCTGACTTTC

clone size: many
V gene: TRBV20-1
D gene: TRBD1
J gene: TRBJ1-2
CDR3 protein: CSAQPQGAKNYGYTF
CDR3 DNA: TGCAGTGCACAACCACAGGGGGCAAAGAACTATGGCTACACCTTC

clone size: .
V gene: TRBV29-1
D gene: .
J gene: TRBJ1-1
CDR3 protein: CSVKFQGPGTEAFF
CDR3 DNA: TGCAGCGTTAAATTCCAGGGGCCGGGGACTGAAGCTTTCTTT

clone size: many
V gene: TRBV5-1
D gene: .
J gene: TRBJ2-1
CDR3 protein: CASASIKGVAEQFF
CDR3 DNA: TGCGCCAGCGCCAGTATAAAAGGTGTGGCTGAGCAGTTCTTC

clone size: once
V gene: TRBV20-1
D gene: .
J gene: TRBJ1-4
CDR3 protein: CSASLSPGEANEKLFF
CDR3 DNA: TGCAGTGCCTCACTATCTCCGGGCGAGGCTAATGAAAAACTGTTTTTT

clone size: many
V gene: TRBV4-2
D gene: .
J gene: TRBJ2-7
CDR3 protein: CASSQEPVASGELSEQYF
CDR3 DNA: TGTGCCAGCAGCCAAGAGCCGGTCGCGAGCGGAGAGCTATCCGAGCAGTACTTC

clone size: few
V gene: TRBV29-1
D gene: .
J gene: TRBJ1-1
CDR3 protein: CSVEDRATLNTEAFF
CDR3 DNA: TGCAGCGTTGAAGATCGGGCCACCTTGAACACTGAAGCTTTCTTT

clone size: .
V gene: TRBV6-2/TRBV6-3
D gene: .
J gene: TRBJ2-3
CDR3 protein: CASGSWTATDTQYF
CDR3 DNA: TGTGCCAGCGGGTCCTGGACAGCGACAGATACGCAGTATTTT

clone size: .
V gene: TRBV10-3
D gene: TRBD2
J gene: TRBJ2-3
CDR3 protein: CAISLRLAGSTDTQYF
CDR3 DNA: TGTGCCATCAGCCTGCGGTTAGCGGGGAGCACAGATACGCAGTATTTT

clone size: few
V gene: TRBV9
D gene: .
J gene: TRBJ1-1
CDR3 protein: CASSVAPMNTEAFF
CDR3 DNA: TGTGCCAGCAGCGTAGCACCTATGAACACTGAAGCTTTCTTT

clone size: many
V gene: TRBV6-1
D gene: .
J gene: TRBJ2-2
CDR3 protein: CASITNTGELFF
CDR3 DNA: TGTGCCAGCATTACAAACACCGGGGAGCTGTTTTTT

clone size: .
V gene: TRBV5-1
D gene: TRBD1
J gene: TRBJ1-1
CDR3 protein: CASRTLYRGTNTEAFF
CDR3 DNA: TGCGCCAGCAGGACTCTGTACAGGGGCACTAACACTGAAGCTTTCTTT